This TCR beta chain was identified during a study of tumor and adjacent non-tumor tissue in lung cancer (dated by TCRdb to 2016 to 2019). Notes on the research overall: By cancer type, the cohort comprised eleven to twelve adenocarcinoma patients, a couple of squamous cell carcinoma patients and 1 small cell lung cancer patient. The roughly 15 patients were aged roughly 30 to 80 years, included about ten men and 5 women, and had TNM stage I to III disease. Sequencing generated a total of more than 95,000,000 productive TCRbeta reads, averaging about 4.2 million reads per sample. Using bulk TCRbeta repertoires from some 14 lung cancer patients, the study set lung tumor tissue side by side with matched distant non-tumor lung tissue. For each patient, one tumor sample and one normal lung sample were taken, giving roughly 30 paired specimens that underwent TCRbeta CDR3 sequencing.

Bulk unsorted tissue served as the source for RNA extraction, and RNA quality was assessed using a NanoDrop ND-1000 and an Agilent 2100. Donors were newly diagnosed lung cancer patients admitted for thoracic surgery in China between August and November 2014, without prior chemotherapy. Patients who had received previous radiotherapy or chemotherapy, or who had another concurrent cancer, were excluded from the study. Pieces of surgical tissue measuring about 1-2.1 cm3 were kept in RNAlater solution and held at -80 degrees C until needed. What the study reported, not specific to this receptor: Only roughly 16 patients were included in the cohort, and the need for larger samples and more detailed clinical data was noted by the authors. Tumor tissue showed significantly higher TCR diversity (inverse Simpson) than normal lung tissue, at roughly 390 vs 170 (P = 0.0075, Mann-Whitney U test). The methods do not name the sequencing platform or mention unique molecular identifiers. Younger patients had significantly higher TCR diversity, and higher tumor TCR diversity was associated with shorter overall and disease-free survival. The top 100 clones accounted for a significantly larger cumulative portion of the repertoire in normal lung than in tumor tissue. Peripheral blood was not sequenced, so blood TCRbeta repertoires were not examined in the lung cancer patients of the study.

Concerning this clonotype: The target of this receptor is not known. Because the CDR3 is missing its conserved closing phenylalanine or tryptophan, this is likely a read error. The DNA is left out, because the CDR3 cannot be placed on it with certainty; the CDR3 is given as TCRdb lists it.

Receptor libraries were prepared by multiplex PCR. Data came from an Illumina HiSeq 2500. TCRbeta libraries were built by three rounds of nested PCR using primers (Table S4), following protocols modified from ARM-PCR. Before sequencing, PCR products in the 200-500 bp range were cut out of the gel and cleaned up using the QIAquick gel extraction kit. For the original study's pipeline: Reads were cleaned with Trimmomatic, merged with FLASH into complete CDR3 sequences, and assigned to V(D)J germline segments with MiTCR. VDJtools was used to compute clonal diversity as the inverse Simpson's index. In-frame sequences lacking a premature stop codon were counted as productive reads. TCRdb reprocessing: public reads trimmed at Q25 with fastp, clones called with MiXCR, in-frame beta chains kept. CDR3 protein duplicates are merged, each entry listing the most common genes and DNA. In this record, the V and J calls reflect TCRdb's handling and not the investigators' own analysis. The sample profile shows some 77,000 distinct CDR3 sequences; about two thirds of them were found once. The top ten constitute 10% to 15% of the sample.

The sequence derives from a woman in her 70s with non-small cell lung cancer. The source material was lung tumor tissue.

The CDR3 corresponds to CSVEDAGKSDEEYL. Rearrangement joined TRBV29-1 to TRBJ2-7. The CDR3 region is 14 residues in length, termini included. CDR1 and CDR2 were assigned from the germline V gene as SQVTM and ANQGSEA.